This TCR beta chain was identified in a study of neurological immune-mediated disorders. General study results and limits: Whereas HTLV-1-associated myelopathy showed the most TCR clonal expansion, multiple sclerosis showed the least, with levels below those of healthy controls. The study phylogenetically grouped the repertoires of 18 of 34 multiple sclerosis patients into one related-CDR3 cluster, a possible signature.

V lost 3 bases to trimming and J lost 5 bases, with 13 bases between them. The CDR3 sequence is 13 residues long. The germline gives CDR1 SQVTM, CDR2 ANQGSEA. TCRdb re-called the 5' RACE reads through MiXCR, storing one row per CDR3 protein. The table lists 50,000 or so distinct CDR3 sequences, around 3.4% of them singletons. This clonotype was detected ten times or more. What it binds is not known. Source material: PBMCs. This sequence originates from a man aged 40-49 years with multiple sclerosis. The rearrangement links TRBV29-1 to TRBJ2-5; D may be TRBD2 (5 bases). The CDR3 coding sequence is TGCAGCGTTGAGATTCAACCGGGGGAGACCCAGTACTTC. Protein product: CSVEIQPGETQYF.